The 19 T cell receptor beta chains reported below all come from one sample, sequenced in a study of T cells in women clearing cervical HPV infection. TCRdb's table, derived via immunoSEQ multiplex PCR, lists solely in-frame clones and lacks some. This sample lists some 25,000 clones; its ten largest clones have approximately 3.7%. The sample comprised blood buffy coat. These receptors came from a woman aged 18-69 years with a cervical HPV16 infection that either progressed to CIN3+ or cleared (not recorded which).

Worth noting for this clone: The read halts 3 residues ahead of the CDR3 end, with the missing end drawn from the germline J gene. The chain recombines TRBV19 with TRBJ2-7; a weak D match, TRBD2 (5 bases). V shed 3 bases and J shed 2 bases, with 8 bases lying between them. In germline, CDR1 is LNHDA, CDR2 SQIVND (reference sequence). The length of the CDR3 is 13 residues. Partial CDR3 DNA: TGTGCCAGTAGTATTCGGGGAACCTACGAG. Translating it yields CASSIRGTYE. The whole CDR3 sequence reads CASSIRGTYEQYF.

The chain's CDR3 is CASSRSGLLNEKLFF. CDR3 DNA (partial): TGTGCCAGCAGCCGTTCGGGACTGCTTAATGAAAAG. The V gene is TRBV11-1, the J gene TRBJ2-2; D might be TRBD2 (6 bases). The CDR3 end falls 3 residues outside the read, so it is completed with the germline J gene. This CDR3 region has 15 residues. CDR1 and CDR2 from the germline V gene are SGHAT and FQDESV (reference sequence).

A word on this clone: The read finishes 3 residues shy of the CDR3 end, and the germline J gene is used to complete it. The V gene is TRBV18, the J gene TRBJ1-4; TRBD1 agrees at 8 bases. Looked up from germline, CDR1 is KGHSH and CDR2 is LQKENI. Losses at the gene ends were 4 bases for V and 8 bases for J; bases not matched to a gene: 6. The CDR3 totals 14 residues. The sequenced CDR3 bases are TGTGCCAGCTCACAGGACAGGGCATTAGAAAAA. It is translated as CASSQDRALEK. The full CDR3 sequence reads CASSQDRALEKLFF.

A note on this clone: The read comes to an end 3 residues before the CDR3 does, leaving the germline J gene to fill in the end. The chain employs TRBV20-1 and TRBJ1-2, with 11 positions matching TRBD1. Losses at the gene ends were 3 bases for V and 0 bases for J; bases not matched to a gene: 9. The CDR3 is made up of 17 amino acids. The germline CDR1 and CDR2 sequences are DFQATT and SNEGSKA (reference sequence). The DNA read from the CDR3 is TGCAGTGCTAGGGATCCGGGACAGGGGGGTCCTAACTATGGC. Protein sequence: CSARDPGQGGPNYG. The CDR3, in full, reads CSARDPGQGGPNYGYTF.

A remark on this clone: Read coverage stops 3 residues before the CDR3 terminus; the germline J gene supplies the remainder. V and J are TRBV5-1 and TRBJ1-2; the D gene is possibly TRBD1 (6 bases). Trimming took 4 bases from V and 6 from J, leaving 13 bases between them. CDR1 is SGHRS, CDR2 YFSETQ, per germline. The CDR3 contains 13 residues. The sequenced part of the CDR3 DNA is TGCGCCAGCAGCCCGGGGACATCTAATGGC. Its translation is CASSPGTSNG. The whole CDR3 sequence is CASSPGTSNGYTF.

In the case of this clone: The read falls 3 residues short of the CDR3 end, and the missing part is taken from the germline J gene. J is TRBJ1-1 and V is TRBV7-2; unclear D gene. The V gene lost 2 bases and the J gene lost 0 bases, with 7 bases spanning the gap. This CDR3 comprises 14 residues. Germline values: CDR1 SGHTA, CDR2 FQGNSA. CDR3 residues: CASSLHSLNTEAFF. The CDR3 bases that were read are TGTGCCAGCAGCTTACACAGCCTGAACACTGAA.

The DNA read from the CDR3 is TGTGCCAGCAGTAAGCGGACAGGGGGGGATGAG. Its translation: CASSKRTGGDE. The entire CDR3 is CASSKRTGGDEQFF. This chain uses TRBV6-2 or TRBV6-3 with TRBJ2-1, with TRBD1 matching over 10 bases. Read coverage stops 3 residues before the CDR3 terminus; the germline J gene supplies the remainder. Germline CDR1 reads MNHEY; CDR2 reads SVGEGT. Losses at the gene ends were 5 bases for V and 8 bases for J; bases not matched to a gene: 6. The CDR3 has 14 amino acids.

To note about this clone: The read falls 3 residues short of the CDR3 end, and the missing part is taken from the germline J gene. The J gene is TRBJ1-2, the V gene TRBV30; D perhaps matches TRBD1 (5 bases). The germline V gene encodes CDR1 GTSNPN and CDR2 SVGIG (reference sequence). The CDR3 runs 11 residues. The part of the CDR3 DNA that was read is TGTGCCTGGATCGGGGGTGAAGGC. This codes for CAWIGGEG. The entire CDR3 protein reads CAWIGGEGYTF. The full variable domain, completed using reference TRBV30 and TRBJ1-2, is SQTIHQWPATLVQPVGSPLSLECTVEGTSNPNLYWYRQAAGRGLQLLFYSVGIGQISSEVPQNLSASRPQDRQFILSSKKLLLSDSGFYLCAWIGGEGYTFGSGTRLTVV.

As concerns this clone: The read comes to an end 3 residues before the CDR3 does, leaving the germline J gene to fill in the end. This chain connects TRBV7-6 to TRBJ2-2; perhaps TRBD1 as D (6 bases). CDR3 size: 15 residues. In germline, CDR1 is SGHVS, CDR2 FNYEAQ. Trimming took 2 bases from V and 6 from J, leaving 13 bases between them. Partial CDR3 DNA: TGTGCCAGCAGCTTAAACAGGGACGTATCCGGGGAG. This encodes CASSLNRDVSGE. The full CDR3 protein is CASSLNRDVSGELFF.

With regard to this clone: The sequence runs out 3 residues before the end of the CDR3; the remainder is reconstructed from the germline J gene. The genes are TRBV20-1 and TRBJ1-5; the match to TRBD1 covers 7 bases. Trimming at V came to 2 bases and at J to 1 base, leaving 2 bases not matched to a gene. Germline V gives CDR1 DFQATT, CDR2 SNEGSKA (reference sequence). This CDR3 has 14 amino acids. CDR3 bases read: TGCAGTGCTAGAAAACAGGGGAGCAATCAGCCC. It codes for CSARKQGSNQP. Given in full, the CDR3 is CSARKQGSNQPQHF.

CDR3 residues: CSARDLGVSNSPLFF. The covered CDR3 bases are TGCAGTGCTAGAGATCTCGGGGTTTCCAATTCACCG. This chain uses TRBV20-1 with TRBJ2-2, with D possibly matching TRBD2 (5 bases). The read gets to within 3 residues of the CDR3 end, and the germline J gene fills in the rest. The V gene's germline CDR1 is DFQATT and CDR2 SNEGSKA (reference sequence). The CDR3 extends over 15 amino acids.

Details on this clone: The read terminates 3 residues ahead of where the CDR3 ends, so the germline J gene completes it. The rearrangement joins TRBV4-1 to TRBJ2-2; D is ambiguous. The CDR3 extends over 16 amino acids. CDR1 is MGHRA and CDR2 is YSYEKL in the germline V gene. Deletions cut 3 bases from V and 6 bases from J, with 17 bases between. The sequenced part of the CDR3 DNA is TGCGCCAGCAGCCACGCTAACTTAGTATCCCCCGGGGAG. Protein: CASSHANLVSPGE. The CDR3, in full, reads CASSHANLVSPGELFF.

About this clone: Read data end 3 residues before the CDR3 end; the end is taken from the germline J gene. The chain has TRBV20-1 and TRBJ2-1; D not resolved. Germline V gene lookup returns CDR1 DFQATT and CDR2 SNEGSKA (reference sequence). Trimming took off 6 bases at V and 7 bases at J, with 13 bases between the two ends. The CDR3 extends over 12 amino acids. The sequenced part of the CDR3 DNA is TGCAGTGCGCCATTCGCAGTAAATGAG. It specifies CSAPFAVNE. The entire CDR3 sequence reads CSAPFAVNEQFF.

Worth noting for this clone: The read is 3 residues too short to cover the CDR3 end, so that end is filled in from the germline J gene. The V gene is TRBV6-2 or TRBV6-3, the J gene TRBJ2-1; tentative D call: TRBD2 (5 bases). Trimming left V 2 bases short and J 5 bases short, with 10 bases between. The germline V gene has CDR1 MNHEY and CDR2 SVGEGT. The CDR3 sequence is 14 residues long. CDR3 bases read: TGTGCCAGCAGTTACCCGACTAAGGACAATGAG. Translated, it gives CASSYPTKDNE. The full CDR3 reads CASSYPTKDNEQFF.

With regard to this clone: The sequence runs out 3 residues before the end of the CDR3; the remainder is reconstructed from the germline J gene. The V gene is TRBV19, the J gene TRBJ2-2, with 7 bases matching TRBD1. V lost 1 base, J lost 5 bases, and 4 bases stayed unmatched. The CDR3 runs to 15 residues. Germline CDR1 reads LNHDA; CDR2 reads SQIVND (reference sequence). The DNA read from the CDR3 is TGTGCCAGTAGTATAGGAGGGGGCAATACCGGGGAG. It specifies CASSIGGGNTGE. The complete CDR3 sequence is CASSIGGGNTGELFF.

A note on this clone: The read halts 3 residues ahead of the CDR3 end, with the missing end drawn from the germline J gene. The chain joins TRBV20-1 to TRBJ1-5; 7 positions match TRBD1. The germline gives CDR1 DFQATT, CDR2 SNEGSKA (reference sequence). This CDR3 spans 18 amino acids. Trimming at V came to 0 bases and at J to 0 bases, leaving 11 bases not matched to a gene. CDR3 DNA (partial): TGCAGTGCTAGAGAGGGACAGTGGGGGCCAAATAGCAATCAGCCC. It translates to CSAREGQWGPNSNQP. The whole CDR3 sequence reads CSAREGQWGPNSNQPQHF.

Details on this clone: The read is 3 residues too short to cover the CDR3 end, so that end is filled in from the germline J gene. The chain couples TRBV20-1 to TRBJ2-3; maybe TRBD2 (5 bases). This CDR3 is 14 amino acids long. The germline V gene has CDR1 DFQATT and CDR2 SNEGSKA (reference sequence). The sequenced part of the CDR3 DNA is TGCAGTGCTAGAGTGGACTCGGGCTGGGAGACG. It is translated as CSARVDSGWET. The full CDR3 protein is CSARVDSGWETQYF.

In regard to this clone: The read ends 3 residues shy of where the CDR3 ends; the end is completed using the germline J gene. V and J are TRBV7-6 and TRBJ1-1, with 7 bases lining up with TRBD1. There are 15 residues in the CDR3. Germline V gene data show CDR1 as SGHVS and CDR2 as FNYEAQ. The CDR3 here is CASSSIRDSSYEAFF. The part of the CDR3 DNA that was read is TGTGCCAGCAGCTCAATCCGGGACAGCTCCTACGAG.

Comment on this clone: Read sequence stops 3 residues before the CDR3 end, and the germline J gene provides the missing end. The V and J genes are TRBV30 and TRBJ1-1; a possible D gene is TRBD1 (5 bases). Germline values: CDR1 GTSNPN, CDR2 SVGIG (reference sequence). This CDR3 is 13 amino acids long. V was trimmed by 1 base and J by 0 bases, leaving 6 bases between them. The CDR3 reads CAWSGQLNTEAFF. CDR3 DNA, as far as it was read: TGTGCCTGGAGTGGACAGTTGAACACTGAA. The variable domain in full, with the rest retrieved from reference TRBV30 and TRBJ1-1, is SQTIHQWPATLVQPVGSPLSLECTVEGTSNPNLYWYRQAAGRGLQLLFYSVGIGQISSEVPQNLSASRPQDRQFILSSKKLLLSDSGFYLCAWSGQLNTEAFFGQGTRLTVV.